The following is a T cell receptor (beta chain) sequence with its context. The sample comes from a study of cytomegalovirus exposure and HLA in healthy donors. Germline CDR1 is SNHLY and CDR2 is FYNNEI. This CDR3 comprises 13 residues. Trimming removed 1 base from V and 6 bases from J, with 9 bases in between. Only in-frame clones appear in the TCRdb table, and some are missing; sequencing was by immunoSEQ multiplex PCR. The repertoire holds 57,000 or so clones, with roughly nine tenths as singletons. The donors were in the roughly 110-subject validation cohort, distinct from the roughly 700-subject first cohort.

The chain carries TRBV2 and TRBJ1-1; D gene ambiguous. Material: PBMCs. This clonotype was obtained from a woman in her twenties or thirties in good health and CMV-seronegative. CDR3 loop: CASSEVLLSEAFF. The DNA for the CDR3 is TGTGCCAGCAGTGAAGTTCTCCTATCTGAAGCTTTCTTT.